The rows below give T cell receptor beta chains drawn from one sample of a study of Ad26.COV2.S vaccination and SARS-CoV-2 variants. Clones were read by immunoSEQ multiplex PCR, and TCRdb kept only the in-frame ones, dropping some. The table shows approximately 350,000 clones, with 83% occurring only once. The specimen comprised peripheral blood, sampled in a trial of Ad26.COV2.S vaccine versus placebo. The receptor set was obtained from a person between 18 and 65 years old who received the Ad26.COV2.S COVID-19 vaccine or a placebo. Each CDR3 is given with its conserved first and last residue. The D gene is left open where the match is weak. Some rows have no size entry. The others give once, few or many, or a class for an expanded clone.

d_call: .
j_call: TRBJ2-3
clone_size: .
v_call: TRBV6-2/TRBV6-3
cdr3_nt: TGTGCCAGCAGTCTCGCCGATACGCAGTATTTT
cdr3_aa: CASSLADTQYF

d_call: .
j_call: TRBJ1-4
clone_size: .
v_call: TRBV6-4
cdr3_nt: TGTGCCAGCAGTGACTTTACTGGACGGACGAGAGAAAAACTGTTTTTT
cdr3_aa: CASSDFTGRTREKLFF

d_call: TRBD2
j_call: TRBJ2-7
clone_size: few
v_call: TRBV11-3
cdr3_nt: TGTGCCAGCAGCCCGACCACTAGCGGGAGCTACGAGCAGTACTTC
cdr3_aa: CASSPTTSGSYEQYF

d_call: .
j_call: TRBJ1-6
clone_size: .
v_call: TRBV18
cdr3_nt: TGTGCCAGCTCACCAGGTCCCATCAATAATTCACCCCTCCACTTT
cdr3_aa: CASSPGPINNSPLHF

d_call: .
j_call: TRBJ1-6
clone_size: once
v_call: TRBV25-1
cdr3_nt: TGTGCCAGCAGGTTGGGGGCGCGTAATTCACCCCTCCACTTT
cdr3_aa: CASRLGARNSPLHF

d_call: TRBD1
j_call: TRBJ2-1
clone_size: .
v_call: TRBV9
cdr3_nt: TGTGCCAGCAGCGTAGGAGGGGGCATCTCCTACAATGAGCAGTTCTTC
cdr3_aa: CASSVGGGISYNEQFF

d_call: TRBD2
j_call: TRBJ2-7
clone_size: .
v_call: TRBV3-1/TRBV3-2
cdr3_nt: TGTGCCAGCAGCCAAGATCTGGGGGGGAGCTCCTACGAGCAGTACTTC
cdr3_aa: CASSQDLGGSSYEQYF

d_call: .
j_call: TRBJ2-5
clone_size: .
v_call: TRBV11-2
cdr3_nt: TGTGCCAGCAGTAGGAGAGGGGGACAAGAGACCCAGTACTTC
cdr3_aa: CASSRRGGQETQYF

d_call: .
j_call: TRBJ2-3
clone_size: .
v_call: TRBV24-1
cdr3_nt: TGTGCCACCAGTGACCCGCACGGGACACGACCAGGTACGCAGTATTTT
cdr3_aa: CATSDPHGTRPGTQYF

d_call: TRBD1
j_call: TRBJ1-2
clone_size: .
v_call: TRBV18
cdr3_nt: TGTGCCAGCTCACCACCGTGGACAGGAGGGGGCTACACCTTC
cdr3_aa: CASSPPWTGGGYTF

d_call: .
j_call: TRBJ1-3
clone_size: .
v_call: TRBV4-1
cdr3_nt: TGCGCCAGCAGCCAAGGCTTTGGAAACACCATATATTTT
cdr3_aa: CASSQGFGNTIYF

d_call: .
j_call: TRBJ2-7
clone_size: .
v_call: TRBV2
cdr3_nt: TGTGCCAGCAGGTGGCGGGGCTACGAGCAGTACTTC
cdr3_aa: CASRWRGYEQYF

d_call: .
j_call: TRBJ1-2
clone_size: .
v_call: TRBV7-8
cdr3_nt: TGTGCCAGCAGCACTAACTACAGGGCTAACGGCTACACCTTC
cdr3_aa: CASSTNYRANGYTF

d_call: .
j_call: TRBJ1-2
clone_size: .
v_call: TRBV30
cdr3_nt: TGTGCCTGGAGTGTAGGGCAGAACTATGGCTACACCTTC
cdr3_aa: CAWSVGQNYGYTF

d_call: .
j_call: TRBJ1-3
clone_size: once
v_call: TRBV6-5
cdr3_nt: TGTGCCAGCACCCCGGCGGGGACCGGAAACACCATATATTTT
cdr3_aa: CASTPAGTGNTIYF

d_call: TRBD1
j_call: TRBJ1-1
clone_size: .
v_call: TRBV4-2
cdr3_nt: TGTGCCAGCAGCCCCGGTGACAGGGTGGGAACTGAAGCTTTCTTT
cdr3_aa: CASSPGDRVGTEAFF

d_call: .
j_call: TRBJ1-1
clone_size: .
v_call: TRBV4-2
cdr3_nt: TGTGCCAGCAGCCAAGCTCGGGGCTGGGCTGAAGCTTTCTTT
cdr3_aa: CASSQARGWAEAFF

d_call: .
j_call: TRBJ2-4
clone_size: .
v_call: TRBV9
cdr3_nt: TGTGCCAGCAGCGTAGCTGGAACTAGAGAAAACATTCAGTACTTC
cdr3_aa: CASSVAGTRENIQYF

d_call: TRBD2
j_call: TRBJ2-3
clone_size: .
v_call: TRBV9
cdr3_nt: TGTGCCAGCAGCGCGGGGGGGCCCACAGATACGCAGTATTTT
cdr3_aa: CASSAGGPTDTQYF

d_call: .
j_call: TRBJ1-4
clone_size: .
v_call: TRBV30
cdr3_nt: TGTGCCTGGAGTCAGGGATTGAATGAAAAACTGTTTTTT
cdr3_aa: CAWSQGLNEKLFF

d_call: TRBD1
j_call: TRBJ1-5
clone_size: .
v_call: TRBV27
cdr3_nt: TGTGCCAGCGCGTGGCAGGGGGGAGGCAATCAGCCCCAGCATTTT
cdr3_aa: CASAWQGGGNQPQHF

d_call: .
j_call: TRBJ1-3
clone_size: .
v_call: TRBV15
cdr3_nt: TGTGCCACCAGCATTTCGGGGGGCGGATTAACTGGAAACACCATATATTTT
cdr3_aa: CATSISGGGLTGNTIYF

d_call: .
j_call: TRBJ1-1
clone_size: .
v_call: TRBV11-2
cdr3_nt: TGTGCCAGCAGCTTATCGGGGCAAGGGCGAAGAACTGAAGCTTTCTTT
cdr3_aa: CASSLSGQGRRTEAFF

d_call: TRBD2
j_call: TRBJ2-7
clone_size: once
v_call: TRBV7-2
cdr3_nt: TGTGCCAGCAGCTTAGCGGGGGGGGCCTACGAGCAGTACTTC
cdr3_aa: CASSLAGGAYEQYF

d_call: TRBD2
j_call: TRBJ2-7
clone_size: .
v_call: TRBV20-1
cdr3_nt: TGCAGTGCTAGTGGGGGGGTGCCGACCTACGAGCAGTACTTC
cdr3_aa: CSASGGVPTYEQYF

d_call: TRBD2
j_call: TRBJ2-1
clone_size: .
v_call: TRBV4-1
cdr3_nt: TGCGCCAGCAGCCAGGTGCAGGCGGGAGTTGAGAATGAGCAGTTCTTC
cdr3_aa: CASSQVQAGVENEQFF

d_call: .
j_call: TRBJ2-1
clone_size: .
v_call: TRBV19
cdr3_nt: TGTGCCAGTAGTTTCTCAGGCGTTTACAATGAGCAGTTCTTC
cdr3_aa: CASSFSGVYNEQFF

d_call: TRBD2
j_call: TRBJ2-1
clone_size: .
v_call: TRBV4-1
cdr3_nt: TGCGCCAGCAGCCCAAAAATAGCGGGGAGCTCCTACAATGAGCAGTTCTTC
cdr3_aa: CASSPKIAGSSYNEQFF

d_call: TRBD1
j_call: TRBJ2-3
clone_size: .
v_call: TRBV19
cdr3_nt: TGTGCCAGTAGTGCAGACAGGGGGCGCACAGATACGCAGTATTTT
cdr3_aa: CASSADRGRTDTQYF

d_call: .
j_call: TRBJ2-6
clone_size: .
v_call: TRBV27
cdr3_nt: TGTGCCAGCAGTTCACCCTACTCTGGGGCCAACGTCCTGACTTTC
cdr3_aa: CASSSPYSGANVLTF

d_call: .
j_call: TRBJ2-3
clone_size: .
v_call: TRBV5-1
cdr3_nt: TGCGCCAGCGGGGCCACAGATACGCAGTATTTT
cdr3_aa: CASGATDTQYF

d_call: .
j_call: TRBJ1-4
clone_size: once
v_call: TRBV29-1
cdr3_nt: TGCAGCGTTCCCGGGGAGAATGAAAAACTGTTTTTT
cdr3_aa: CSVPGENEKLFF

d_call: .
j_call: TRBJ2-7
clone_size: .
v_call: TRBV19
cdr3_nt: TGTGCCAGTAGTCAGGGGACCTCCTACGAGCAGTACTTC
cdr3_aa: CASSQGTSYEQYF

d_call: TRBD1
j_call: TRBJ1-2
clone_size: .
v_call: TRBV25-1
cdr3_nt: TGTGCCAGCAGTGGGGGACAGGGTTTAAACTATGGCTACACCTTC
cdr3_aa: CASSGGQGLNYGYTF

d_call: TRBD2
j_call: TRBJ2-3
clone_size: .
v_call: TRBV5-5
cdr3_nt: TGTGCCAGCAGCCCCGGTCCCGGGACTAGCGGGGATACGCAGTATTTT
cdr3_aa: CASSPGPGTSGDTQYF

d_call: .
j_call: TRBJ2-7
clone_size: .
v_call: TRBV12-3/TRBV12-4
cdr3_nt: TGTGCCAGCCACTTGGGGGGAAGCTACGAGCAGTACTTC
cdr3_aa: CASHLGGSYEQYF

d_call: .
j_call: TRBJ1-3
clone_size: .
v_call: TRBV11-3
cdr3_nt: TGTGCCAGCAGCTTAGGAAATCTCGCCTCTGGAAACACCATATATTTT
cdr3_aa: CASSLGNLASGNTIYF

d_call: .
j_call: TRBJ2-5
clone_size: .
v_call: TRBV7-7
cdr3_nt: TGTGCCAGCAGCGCCCTACAGGCCGGGACCCAGTACTTC
cdr3_aa: CASSALQAGTQYF

d_call: .
j_call: TRBJ2-5
clone_size: .
v_call: TRBV2
cdr3_nt: TGTGCCAGCAGCCTTGAGGGTAGCCGGGAGACCCAGTACTTC
cdr3_aa: CASSLEGSRETQYF

d_call: TRBD2
j_call: TRBJ2-7
clone_size: .
v_call: TRBV6-1
cdr3_nt: TGTGCCAGCAGTGAAAGCCTGGGACTAGCCTACGAGCAGTACTTC
cdr3_aa: CASSESLGLAYEQYF

d_call: TRBD2
j_call: TRBJ2-7
clone_size: .
v_call: TRBV27
cdr3_nt: TGTGCCAGCAGTAGAGAGGGACTAGCGAATGTTTACGAGCAGTACTTC
cdr3_aa: CASSREGLANVYEQYF

d_call: .
j_call: TRBJ1-5
clone_size: .
v_call: TRBV19
cdr3_nt: TGTGCCAGTAGTATCATTAGGGTAGGCAATCAGCCCCAGCATTTT
cdr3_aa: CASSIIRVGNQPQHF

d_call: .
j_call: TRBJ2-7
clone_size: .
v_call: TRBV10-3
cdr3_nt: TGTGCCATCAGGGAGGGAGGAGCGGGCGAGCAGTACTTC
cdr3_aa: CAIREGGAGEQYF

d_call: .
j_call: TRBJ2-7
clone_size: once
v_call: TRBV5-1
cdr3_nt: TGCGCCAGCAGCAACACTAGTGGTTTTAGAGTTTACGAGCAGTACTTC
cdr3_aa: CASSNTSGFRVYEQYF

d_call: .
j_call: TRBJ1-1
clone_size: .
v_call: TRBV9
cdr3_nt: TGTGCCAGCAGCGCCCGTGGGGGGAGGGGCGGATTATACACTGAAGCTTTCTTT
cdr3_aa: CASSARGGRGGLYTEAFF

d_call: .
j_call: TRBJ2-4
clone_size: .
v_call: TRBV7-3
cdr3_nt: TGTGCCAGCAGCTTATCAGACCAACTAATAGCCAAAAACATTCAGTACTTC
cdr3_aa: CASSLSDQLIAKNIQYF